The 9 T cell receptor beta chains presented below share a single source sample, sequenced in a study of T cell responses to AZD1222 COVID-19 vaccine. Some clones are missing from TCRdb's copy, which holds only in-frame ones; the method was immunoSEQ multiplex PCR. Its clone listing holds some 150,000 clones. Sequencing input: peripheral blood. These receptors were collected from an adult in good health.

The chain combines TRBV19 with TRBJ1-1; the D gene is possibly TRBD1 (6 bases). The CDR3 extends over 14 amino acids. Per the germline V gene, CDR1 is LNHDA and CDR2 is SQIVND (reference sequence). V lost 6 bases and J 6 bases, leaving 17 bases between the germline ends. The CDR3 loop reads CASSRGRELSEAFF. The CDR3 coding sequence is TGTGCCAGTAGCAGGGGTCGGGAACTCTCTGAAGCTTTCTTT. Based on the CDR3 plus reference TRBV19 and TRBJ1-1, the full variable domain is DGGITQSPKYLFRKEGQNVTLSCEQNLNHDAMYWYRQDPGQGLRLIYYSQIVNDFQKGDIAEGYSVSREKKESFPLTVTSAQKNPTAFYLCASSRGRELSEAFFGQGTRLTVV.

V and J are TRBV19 and TRBJ1-4; the match to TRBD1 covers 10 bases. V gave up 5 bases and J gave up 8 bases; unmatched junction bases: 8. The CDR3 runs 15 residues. In germline, CDR1 is LNHDA, CDR2 SQIVND (reference sequence). Written as DNA, the CDR3 is TGTGCCAGTAGTGTCGGACCGACAGGGGGCGAAAAACTGTTTTTT. Amino acid sequence: CASSVGPTGGEKLFF.

This chain's CDR3 is CASMALAGSNTGELFF. CDR3 nucleotide sequence: TGTGCCAGCATGGCCCTTGCAGGGTCGAACACCGGGGAGCTGTTTTTT. The J gene is TRBJ2-2, the V gene TRBV27; D perhaps matches TRBD1 (5 bases). The V gene lost 7 bases and the J gene lost 0 bases, with 15 bases spanning the gap. The CDR3 runs 16 residues. Germline V gives CDR1 MNHEY, CDR2 SMNVEV (reference sequence).

The V call is TRBV6-5, the J call TRBJ1-5; no firm D call. Germline CDR1 is MNHEY and CDR2 is SVGAGI. V lost 1 base, J lost 2 bases, and 3 bases lay in between. The CDR3 is 13 residues long. The CDR3 loop is CASSYWRNQPQHF. The CDR3 DNA sequence: TGTGCCAGCAGTTACTGGCGCAATCAGCCCCAGCATTTT.

This rearrangement joins TRBV30 to TRBJ1-2; 7 positions agree with TRBD1. Germline trimming cut 0 bases from V and 8 bases from J; bases unmatched to any gene: 12. The CDR3 loop spans 15 amino acids. The V gene's germline CDR1 is GTSNPN and CDR2 SVGIG (reference sequence). CDR3 sequence (DNA): TGTGCCTGGAGTGTACCCGACAGGGCTGTATGGGGCTACACCTTC. Amino acid sequence: CAWSVPDRAVWGYTF. Full variable domain (missing parts from reference TRBV30 and TRBJ1-2): SQTIHQWPATLVQPVGSPLSLECTVEGTSNPNLYWYRQAAGRGLQLLFYSVGIGQISSEVPQNLSASRPQDRQFILSSKKLLLSDSGFYLCAWSVPDRAVWGYTFGSGTRLTVV.

The chain is built from TRBV12-5 and TRBJ1-1; D perhaps matches TRBD1 (6 bases). V dropped 9 bases and J dropped 0 bases, with 23 bases sitting between them. There are 17 residues in the CDR3. CDR1 and CDR2 from the germline V gene are LGHNT and FRNRAP. The CDR3 loop reads CASLLGGNLRMNTEAFF. For the CDR3, the DNA is TGTGCTAGCCTCTTGGGGGGCAATTTAAGAATGAACACTGAAGCTTTCTTT. Full variable domain (outside the CDR3, taken from reference TRBV12-5 and TRBJ1-1): DARVTQTPRHKVTEMGQEVTMRCQPILGHNTVFWYRQTMMQGLELLAYFRNRAPLDDSGMPKDRFSAEMPDATLATLKIQPSEPRDSAVYFCASLLGGNLRMNTEAFFGQGTRLTVV.

The J gene is TRBJ2-3, the V gene TRBV19, with D possibly being TRBD1 or TRBD2 (5 bases each). The CDR3 length is 16 residues. Germline-derived CDR1 and CDR2 are LNHDA and SQIVND (reference sequence). V lost 3 bases, J lost 2 bases, and 15 bases lay in between. The DNA of the CDR3 is TGTGCCAGTAGTATTGCCGGGGACCTCATCACAGATACGCAGTATTTT. Amino acid sequence: CASSIAGDLITDTQYF.

The V gene is TRBV30, the J gene TRBJ1-6; D gene ambiguous. CDR1 is GTSNPN and CDR2 is SVGIG in the germline V gene (reference sequence). V shed 0 bases and J shed 6 bases, with 12 bases lying between them. The CDR3 is 15 residues long. The CDR3 is CAWSVAGGLNSPLHF. The CDR3 bases are TGTGCCTGGAGTGTAGCCGGAGGGCTTAATTCACCCCTCCACTTT.

The CDR3: CAWSRGQWDTKLFF. The CDR3 nucleotides are TGTGCCTGGAGTCGGGGCCAGTGGGATACAAAACTGTTTTTT. This sequence joins TRBV30 and TRBJ1-4; weak D call: TRBD1 (5 bases). The CDR3 is 14 amino acids. The V gene lost 2 bases and the J gene lost 10 bases, with 17 bases spanning the gap. CDR1 and CDR2 from the germline V gene are GTSNPN and SVGIG (reference sequence).